A few counts support the clone carrying this TCR beta chain. No antigen is known for it. Germline V lookup: CDR1 SGDLS, CDR2 YYNGEE. The CDR3 contains 15 residues. V lost 0 bases and J lost 8; bases outside the gene matches: 7. The sample comes from a study of blood T cells in healthy people across ages. Study conclusions and caveats: Observed TCR beta diversity showed a strong correlation with the percentage of naive T cells as measured by flow cytometry. When set beside aged donors, long-lived donors presented more naive CD4+ cells and higher diversity.

Each sample provided at least 5 micrograms of extracted total RNA. A second PCR of roughly 7 to 11 cycles used a sample-barcoded 5' primer and a J-beta primer mix. TCRdb reanalysed the 5' RACE reads using MiXCR and keeps one entry per CDR3 protein. Here the sample spans about 800,000 distinct CDR3 sequences, 58% being singletons. The material sequenced was blood. The source of this sequence is a man under 40 in good health. The V call is TRBV9, the J call TRBJ2-4, with 8 nucleotides matching TRBD2. The CDR3 nucleotides read TGTGCCAGCAGCGTAGTAGGGACTAGGAGCGACATTCAGTACTTC. Translating gives CASSVVGTRSDIQYF.